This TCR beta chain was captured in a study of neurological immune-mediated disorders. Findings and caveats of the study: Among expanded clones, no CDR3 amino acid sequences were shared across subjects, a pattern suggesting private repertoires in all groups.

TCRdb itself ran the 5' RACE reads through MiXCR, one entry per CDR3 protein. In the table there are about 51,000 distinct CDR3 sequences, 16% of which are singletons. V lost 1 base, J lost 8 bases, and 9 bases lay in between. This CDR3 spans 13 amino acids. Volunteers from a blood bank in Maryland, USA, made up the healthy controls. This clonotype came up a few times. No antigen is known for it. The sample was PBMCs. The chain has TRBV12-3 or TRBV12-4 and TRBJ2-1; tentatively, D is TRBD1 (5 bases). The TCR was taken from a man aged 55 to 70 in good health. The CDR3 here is CASSLEGLDEQFF. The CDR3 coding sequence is TGTGCCAGCAGTTTAGAGGGGCTAGATGAGCAGTTCTTC.